The T cell receptor (beta chain) described here comes from a study of T cell repertoires in cytomegalovirus infection. In the study overall: In the study, CMV epitopes included recently identified HLA-C-restricted and well-studied HLA-B-restricted ones. Both CMV infection and a matching HLA type were indicated by public TCR beta signatures.

Germline CDR1 reads MNHEY; CDR2 reads SMNVEV (reference sequence). The CDR3 has 14 residues. The junction had 4 bases not matched to a gene; V was cut back by 8 bases and J by 7 bases. TCRdb re-called the reads with MiXCR, one entry per CDR3 protein. Here the sample spans approximately 770,000 distinct CDR3 sequences, around 29% being singletons. The sample holds a few counts of this clonotype. Its antigen is unknown. The study's findings and limits: What dominated the ex vivo response were HLA-C-restricted CMV-specific TCR beta clonotypes.

This chain links TRBV27 with TRBJ2-2, with TRBD2 matching 13 bases. The specimen comprised cultured CD8+ T cells from PBMCs, sampled from culture after CMV antigen stimulation. The origin of this receptor is a human donor in good health (CMV status not recorded). Some clones in this sample may be carry-over from other donors' samples. This CDR3 reads CASGTSGVNGELFF. CDR3 nucleotide sequence: TGTGCCAGCGGGACTAGCGGGGTTAACGGGGAGCTGTTTTTT.